These T cell receptor beta chains were read from a single sample in a study of radiotherapy plus CTLA-4 blockade in lung cancer. The assay was immunoSEQ multiplex PCR, and TCRdb's table has in-frame clones only and misses some. The sample includes about 68,000 clones, 79% seen only once; the top ten take roughly 10%. Sequenced here: peripheral blood, sampled from a patient treated with radiotherapy plus ipilimumab. The source of these receptors is a human donor with non-small cell lung cancer who had a complete response to radiotherapy plus ipilimumab. Both conserved end residues are part of each CDR3. The D gene is left open where the match is weak. A row's size may be missing; if present it is once, few, many or a size class.

length	size	V	D	J	CDR3	DNA
15	few	TRBV4-3	NA	TRBJ2-3	CASSQEGQVTDTQYF	TGCGCCAGCAGCCAAGAGGGGCAGGTAACAGATACGCAGTATTTT
13	NA	TRBV7-2	NA	TRBJ1-1	CASSSNRNTEAFF	TGTGCCAGCAGCTCGAACAGAAACACTGAAGCTTTCTTT
13	NA	TRBV7-2	NA	TRBJ2-5	CASSRQLGETQYF	TGTGCCAGCAGCCGTCAACTAGGAGAGACCCAGTACTTC
12	few	TRBV11-2	NA	TRBJ1-1	CASRPQGTEAFF	TGTGCCAGCAGGCCGCAGGGTACTGAAGCTTTCTTT
17	NA	TRBV27	TRBD2	TRBJ2-3	CASSSLGTSGGADTQYF	TGTGCCAGCAGTTCCCTCGGGACTAGCGGGGGCGCAGATACGCAGTATTTT
16	once	TRBV5-8	NA	TRBJ1-1	CASSLGPGILTTEAFF	TGTGCCAGCAGCTTGGGCCCTGGGATACTAACCACTGAAGCTTTCTTT
15	once	TRBV6-5	TRBD1	TRBJ1-5	CASSQQGAGNQPQHF	TGTGCCAGCAGTCAACAGGGGGCCGGCAATCAGCCCCAGCATTTT
15	NA	TRBV6-1	NA	TRBJ2-7	CASTPTGNRYYEQYF	TGTGCCAGCACCCCCACCGGAAATCGGTATTACGAGCAGTACTTC
15	NA	TRBV2	TRBD1	TRBJ2-7	CASSIRGQTSYEQYF	TGTGCCAGCTCGATTAGGGGACAGACTTCCTACGAGCAGTACTTC
12	NA	TRBV7-9	NA	TRBJ1-2	CASSRSFDGYTF	TGTGCCAGCAGCCGTTCCTTCGATGGCTACACCTTC
13	NA	TRBV6-5	NA	TRBJ1-2	CASSYSQTAGYTF	TGTGCCAGCAGTTACTCACAGACAGCTGGCTACACCTTC
13	few	TRBV7-2	NA	TRBJ1-1	CASSTGRGTEAFF	TGTGCCAGCAGTACCGGCCGGGGCACTGAAGCTTTCTTT
12	few	TRBV19	NA	TRBJ1-4	CASSIGVEKLFF	TGTGCCAGTAGTATAGGAGTCGAAAAACTGTTTTTT